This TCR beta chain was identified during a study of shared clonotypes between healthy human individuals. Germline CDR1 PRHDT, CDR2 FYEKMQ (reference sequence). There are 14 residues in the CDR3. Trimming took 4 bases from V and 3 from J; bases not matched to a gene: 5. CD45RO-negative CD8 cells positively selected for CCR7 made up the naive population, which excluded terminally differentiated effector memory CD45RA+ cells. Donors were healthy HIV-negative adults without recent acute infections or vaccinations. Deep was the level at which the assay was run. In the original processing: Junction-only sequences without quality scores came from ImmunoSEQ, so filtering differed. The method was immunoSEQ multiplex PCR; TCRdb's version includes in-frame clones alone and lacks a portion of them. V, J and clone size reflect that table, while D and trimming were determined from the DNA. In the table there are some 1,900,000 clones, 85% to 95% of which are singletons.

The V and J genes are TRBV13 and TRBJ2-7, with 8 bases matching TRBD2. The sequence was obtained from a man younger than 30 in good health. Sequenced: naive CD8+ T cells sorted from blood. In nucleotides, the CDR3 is TGTGCCAGCAGCTATAGCGGGGTAGTCTACGAGCAGTACTTC. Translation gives CASSYSGVVYEQYF.